These 6 T cell receptor beta chains were sequenced from one sample in a study of blood T cells in healthy people across ages. PCR was performed a second time for roughly 7 to 11 cycles using a sample-barcoded 5' primer and a J-beta primer mix. TCRdb itself ran the 5' RACE reads through MiXCR, one entry per CDR3 protein. Of roughly 1,500,000 distinct CDR3 sequences listed, almost 35% are singletons. Sequenced input: blood. These receptors came from a woman aged 25 to 39 in good health.

This chain joins TRBV6-1 and TRBJ2-4; 7 bases map to TRBD1. The J segment lost 0 bases and the V segment lost 6 bases, leaving 20 bases of the junction unmatched. The CDR3 runs 20 residues. Per the germline V gene, CDR1 is MNHNS and CDR2 is SASEGT. CDR3 sequence reads: CASRETHLLGTDLAKNIQYF. The CDR3 region has the DNA TGTGCCAGCAGAGAGACCCACCTACTCGGGACAGACCTAGCCAAAAACATTCAGTACTTC.

The CDR3 nucleotides are TGTGCCAGCAGCTTAACCCTAGCGGGGGCTTTAGATACGCAGTATTTT. Amino acids: CASSLTLAGALDTQYF. J is TRBJ2-3 and V is TRBV7-2; TRBD2 matches 10 bases. Unmatched junction bases numbered 7, after V lost 2 bases and J lost 5 bases. The CDR3 is 16 amino acids. Germline values: CDR1 SGHTA, CDR2 FQGNSA.

The chain recombines TRBV20-1 with TRBJ2-3; perhaps TRBD2 as D (6 bases). Looked up from germline, CDR1 is DFQATT and CDR2 is SNEGSKA (reference sequence). Trimming cost V 5 bases and J 4 bases, with 13 bases left between them. This CDR3 has 13 amino acids. This CDR3 is CSALGSFPDTQYF. The CDR3 bases are TGCAGTGCTCTCGGGAGTTTCCCAGATACGCAGTATTTT.

The sample holds a few counts of this clonotype. This rearrangement joins TRBV6-1 to TRBJ2-5, with 12 bases aligning to TRBD2. V dropped 5 bases and J dropped 4; count of bases not matched to a gene: 17. The V gene's germline CDR1 is MNHNS and CDR2 SASEGT. The CDR3 loop spans 19 amino acids. CDR3 loop: CASSPGLAGSLTRRETQYF. CDR3 sequence (DNA): TGTGCCAGCAGTCCCGGACTAGCGGGGTCATTGACTCGTAGAGAGACCCAGTACTTC.

This clonotype was detected many times. The J gene is TRBJ2-2, the V gene TRBV4-1; D possibly corresponds to TRBD2 (6 bases). This CDR3 contains 14 residues. CDR1 and CDR2 (germline): MGHRA, YSYEKL. The V end was cut by 6 bases, the J end by 5 bases, with 13 bases between. The CDR3 sequence: CASSQGLRTGELFF. CDR3 bases: TGCGCCAGCAGTCAGGGACTGAGGACCGGGGAGCTGTTTTTT.

V usage is TRBV7-2 and J usage is TRBJ2-7, with TRBD1 as a possible D gene (6 bases). Germline V lookup: CDR1 SGHTA, CDR2 FQGNSA. The germline V and J ends were trimmed by 5 bases and 4 bases, with 15 bases remaining between them. This CDR3 contains 14 residues. The CDR3 spells CASSLRDTLYEQYF. The CDR3 bases are TGTGCCAGCAGCCTTCGGGACACGTTATACGAGCAGTACTTC.